Listed here are 30 T cell receptor beta chains from one sample, sequenced in a study of CD8 T cells in ankylosing spondylitis. The study's findings and limits: What seemed typical of ankylosing spondylitis blood was a TCR beta motif built from 8 or 9 highly homologous variants.

TCRdb analysed the 5' RACE reads with MiXCR anew, one entry per CDR3 protein. The sample lists fewer than 750,000 distinct CDR3 sequences, around a fifth occurring once. No antigen has been assigned to these receptors. Sequenced: blood, either unsorted or a sorted T cell fraction (not recorded which). Receptors were obtained from a male donor with ankylosing spondylitis.

CDR3 coding DNA: TGTGCCAGCAGCCCGACGGGTACTAGCGGGCACAATGAGCAGTTCTTC. Protein: CASSPTGTSGHNEQFF. The V gene is TRBV7-3, the J gene TRBJ2-1, with 9 bases lining up with TRBD2. The V gene's germline CDR1 is SGHTA and CDR2 FQGTGA. V lost 5 bases and J lost 5; bases outside the gene matches: 10. The CDR3 is made up of 16 amino acids.

The rearrangement links TRBV5-6 to TRBJ1-1, with 9 bases identical to TRBD1. The CDR3 has 17 amino acids. Trimming cost V 3 bases and J 1 base; bases outside gene matches: 10. In germline, CDR1 is SGHDT, CDR2 YYEEEE. In DNA, the CDR3 is TGTGCCAGCAGCTACGGGACAGGGACGGTGGGGAACACTGAAGCTTTCTTT. Translation gives CASSYGTGTVGNTEAFF.

In its sample, this clonotype was seen many times. This rearrangement joins TRBV24-1 to TRBJ2-1; 13 bases are a match to TRBD2. The J segment lost 4 bases and the V segment lost 3 bases, leaving 8 bases of the junction unmatched. Germline V gene lookup returns CDR1 KGHDR and CDR2 SFDVKD. There are 18 residues in the CDR3. The CDR3 reads CATSDAGTSGIHYNEQFF. For the CDR3, the DNA is TGTGCCACCAGTGATGCCGGGACTAGCGGGATCCATTACAATGAGCAGTTCTTC.

In this sample, this clonotype turned up a few times. This chain uses TRBV20-1 with TRBJ2-7, with 7 bases aligning to TRBD2. The CDR3 has 13 amino acids. V lost 3 bases and J lost 2; bases outside the gene matches: 4. CDR1 and CDR2 (germline): DFQATT, SNEGSKA (reference sequence). The CDR3 protein is CSASAGETYEQYF. CDR3 coding DNA: TGCAGTGCTAGTGCGGGAGAAACCTACGAGCAGTACTTC.

CDR3 nucleotides: TGTGCCAGCAGTGAGCAGGACGGGCCAACTAATGAAAAACTGTTTTTT. Protein: CASSEQDGPTNEKLFF. V usage is TRBV12-3 or TRBV12-4 and J usage is TRBJ1-4, with no clear D. The CDR3 length is 16 residues. The V end was cut by 5 bases, the J end by 0 bases, with 13 bases between.

Only a few counts were recorded for this clonotype. The chain carries TRBV6-5 and TRBJ1-1; tentatively, D is TRBD1 (5 bases). With 2 bases removed from V and 5 bases from J, the gap between germline ends came to 15 bases. The CDR3 extends over 15 amino acids. Germline CDR1 and CDR2: MNHEY and SVGAGI. The CDR3 sequence is CASSYEPGSGTEAFF. The CDR3 DNA sequence: TGTGCCAGCAGTTACGAACCAGGGAGCGGGACTGAAGCTTTCTTT.

This clonotype was recorded many times. This sequence joins TRBV27 and TRBJ2-7; D ambiguous. The CDR3 runs to 14 residues. Between the trimmed V and J ends, which lost 4 bases and 3 bases, there was a span of 13 bases. Germline CDR1 MNHEY, CDR2 SMNVEV (reference sequence). The CDR3 spells CASSSPLVSYEQYF. CDR3 DNA: TGTGCCAGCAGTTCCCCCCTGGTGAGCTACGAGCAGTACTTC.

This clonotype was observed a handful of times. The V call is TRBV5-1, the J call TRBJ2-7, with 12 bases identical to TRBD2. Trimming cost V 4 bases and J 4 bases; bases outside gene matches: 15. CDR1 is SGHRS, CDR2 YFSETQ, per germline. The CDR3 contains 18 residues. This CDR3 is CASSTGGLAGMGYYEQYF. CDR3 sequence (DNA): TGCGCCAGCAGCACAGGCGGACTAGCGGGGATGGGCTATTACGAGCAGTACTTC.

This clonotype is a singleton in its sample. The rearrangement links TRBV4-1 to TRBJ2-1; D unclear. CDR1 is MGHRA and CDR2 is YSYEKL in the germline V gene. The CDR3 consists of 14 residues. Trimming took off 1 base at V and 8 bases at J, with 12 bases between the two ends. The CDR3 reads CASSQGSSIDEQFF. In nucleotides, the CDR3 is TGCGCCAGCAGCCAAGGGTCTAGTATCGATGAGCAGTTCTTC.

The chain joins TRBV4-1 to TRBJ1-6; TRBD1 matches 7 bases. This CDR3 comprises 15 residues. Trimming cost V 1 base and J 10 bases; bases outside gene matches: 7. Germline V gives CDR1 MGHRA, CDR2 YSYEKL. CDR3 protein: CASSQGTQGWSPLHF. The CDR3 DNA follows: TGCGCCAGCAGCCAAGGAACACAGGGGTGGTCACCCCTCCACTTT.

V usage is TRBV20-1 and J usage is TRBJ1-3, with D perhaps TRBD1 (5 bases). CDR1 is DFQATT and CDR2 is SNEGSKA in the germline V gene (reference sequence). The CDR3 is made up of 13 amino acids. V was cut by 3 bases and J by 4 bases, with 10 bases left in between. As DNA, the CDR3 is TGCAGTGCTAGCCCCGCAGGGGGAAACACCATATATTTT. Translation gives CSASPAGGNTIYF.

This clonotype was detected only a few times. This chain joins TRBV2 and TRBJ1-2; 10 nucleotides agree with TRBD1. The germline gives CDR1 SNHLY, CDR2 FYNNEI. The CDR3 is 14 residues long. Trimming removed 3 bases from V and 5 bases from J; junction bases left unmatched: 3. CDR3 bases: TGTGCCAGCAGTGACTGGACAGGGGGTTATGGCTACACCTTC. Its translation: CASSDWTGGYGYTF.

CDR3 DNA: TGTGCCAGCAGCAGTTCGGGGCAGGGGGTAGAGACCCAGTACTTC. Protein: CASSSSGQGVETQYF. The V and J genes are TRBV11-2 and TRBJ2-5; TRBD1 aligns across 7 bases. This CDR3 region has 15 residues. Trimming removed 5 bases from V and 4 bases from J; junction bases left unmatched: 10. The germline CDR1 and CDR2 sequences are SGHAT and FQNNGV.

This clonotype was seen a handful of times. The chain combines TRBV4-3 with TRBJ2-1, with 10 bases lining up with TRBD2. The CDR3 contains 15 residues. V trimming: 1 base; J trimming: 5 bases; junction bases outside the gene matches: 2. Germline-derived CDR1 and CDR2 are LGHNA and YSLEER. The CDR3: CASSQGTSGDNEQFF. The CDR3 DNA reads as TGCGCCAGCAGCCAAGGGACTAGCGGAGACAATGAGCAGTTCTTC.

On this clonotype itself: This may arise from a read error, as a much more abundant clone is one base away. CDR3 region: CASSTEVGTEAFF. The CDR3 DNA sequence: TGTGCCAGCAGCACCGAGGTGGGCACTGAAGCTTTCTTT. The chain links TRBV12-3 or TRBV12-4 to TRBJ1-1; D is uncertain. Trimming removed 6 bases at V and 4 bases at J, with 12 bases between. This CDR3 comprises 13 residues.

This clonotype was observed a handful of times. V is TRBV4-2 and J is TRBJ1-2; TRBD1 aligns across 10 bases. Germline V gives CDR1 LGHNA, CDR2 YNFKEQ. CDR3 length equals 16 residues. V lost 0 bases to trimming and J lost 7 bases; unmatched junction nucleotides: 8. The CDR3 sequence is CASSQDPGTGVIGYTF. DNA for the CDR3: TGTGCCAGCAGCCAAGATCCCGGGACAGGGGTTATTGGCTACACCTTC.

This clonotype has only a few counts. CDR3 loop: CASSPGRRETQYF. Written as DNA, the CDR3 is TGCGCCAGCAGCCCGGGACGTCGGGAGACCCAGTACTTC. This chain joins TRBV5-1 and TRBJ2-5; either TRBD1 or TRBD2 may fit D (5 bases each). The V and J ends lost 4 bases and 5 bases respectively, with 12 bases between them. There are 13 residues in the CDR3. CDR1 is SGHRS and CDR2 is YFSETQ in the germline V gene.

The V gene is TRBV6-5, the J gene TRBJ1-1, with D perhaps matching TRBD1 (6 bases). The CDR3 is 17 amino acids. V gave up 2 bases and J gave up 1 base, with 17 bases separating them. In germline, CDR1 is MNHEY, CDR2 SVGAGI. CDR3 region: CASSYPSGGASNTEAFF. The CDR3 DNA reads as TGTGCCAGCAGTTACCCATCTGGGGGGGCGTCGAACACTGAAGCTTTCTTT.

This clonotype was detected many times. The V call is TRBV29-1, the J call TRBJ2-1; no definite D call. This CDR3 region has 10 residues. Trimming removed 4 bases at V and 3 bases at J, with 1 base between. CDR1 and CDR2 from the germline V gene are SQVTM and ANQGSEA. The DNA of the CDR3 is TGCAGCGTTGGCTACAATGAGCAGTTCTTC. Residues: CSVGYNEQFF.

The rearrangement links TRBV6-2 or TRBV6-3 to TRBJ2-7; the D gene is possibly TRBD2 (5 bases). The germline V gene has CDR1 MNHEY and CDR2 SVGEGT. The CDR3 sequence is 12 residues long. V gave up 6 bases and J gave up 3 bases, with 9 bases separating them. CDR3 in amino acids: CASRHRDYEQYF. The CDR3 region has the DNA TGTGCCAGCAGACACCGGGACTACGAGCAGTACTTC.

This sequence joins TRBV27 and TRBJ2-1; D is perhaps TRBD1 (6 bases). The CDR3 consists of 12 residues. Trimming shortened V by 5 bases and J by 13 bases, and 15 bases separated the two germline ends. The V gene's germline CDR1 is MNHEY and CDR2 SMNVEV (reference sequence). CDR3 in DNA: TGTGCCAGCAGTCGAGGAAACAGGGACCAGTTCTTC. Translating gives CASSRGNRDQFF.

V is TRBV28 and J is TRBJ2-7; no clear D gene. This CDR3 spans 13 amino acids. Germline values: CDR1 MDHEN, CDR2 SYDVKM. Trimming pared 5 bases from V and 7 bases from J, leaving 15 bases between. This CDR3 reads CASSPRPTMEQYF. CDR3 nucleotide sequence: TGTGCCAGCAGTCCAAGGCCTACGATGGAGCAGTACTTC.

This chain links TRBV6-2 or TRBV6-3 with TRBJ1-5, with unresolved D. V lost 2 bases, J lost 0 bases, and 8 bases lay in between. The CDR3 sequence is 15 residues long. Germline V lookup: CDR1 MNHEY, CDR2 SVGEGT. CDR3 coding DNA: TGTGCCAGCAGTTACCCCGGGGATAGCAATCAGCCCCAGCATTTT. This encodes CASSYPGDSNQPQHF.

This clonotype was observed a few times. The chain joins TRBV7-8 to TRBJ1-1; D remains ambiguous. V was cut by 2 bases and J by 0 bases, with 7 bases left in between. Germline V gene lookup returns CDR1 SGHVS and CDR2 FQNEAQ. This CDR3 contains 14 residues. Written as DNA, the CDR3 is TGTGCCAGCAGCTTATGGTCAGTGAACACTGAAGCTTTCTTT. This sequence encodes CASSLWSVNTEAFF.

This chain links TRBV4-1 with TRBJ2-2; no reliable D call. The V gene lost 3 bases and the J gene lost 0 bases, with 11 bases spanning the gap. The germline V gene encodes CDR1 MGHRA and CDR2 YSYEKL. CDR3 length: 16 residues. The CDR3 spells CASSQAQQSNTGELFF. The CDR3, as DNA: TGCGCCAGCAGCCAGGCCCAGCAATCGAACACCGGGGAGCTGTTTTTT.

The chain links TRBV5-1 to TRBJ1-2; TRBD1 matches at 8 bases. With V trimmed by 1 base and J by 8 bases, 13 bases remained unmatched. This CDR3 has 16 amino acids. Germline-derived CDR1 and CDR2 are SGHRS and YFSETQ. The CDR3 coding sequence is TGCGCCAGCAGCTTGCTGCCCGGACAGGGTCCGGGAGGCTACACCTTC. Its protein product is CASSLLPGQGPGGYTF.

The CDR3: CASSLLAGERETQYF. The CDR3 DNA follows: TGCGCCAGCAGCCTCTTAGCGGGAGAAAGAGAGACCCAGTACTTC. This chain uses TRBV4-1 with TRBJ2-5; 9 nucleotides align to TRBD2. V lost 4 bases and J lost 4; bases outside the gene matches: 7. Germline V gene data show CDR1 as MGHRA and CDR2 as YSYEKL. This CDR3 has 15 amino acids.

This clonotype has a handful of counts. The rearrangement joins TRBV6-5 to TRBJ2-1; 7 bases align to TRBD2. The CDR3 length is 15 residues. V was clipped by 2 bases and J by 1 base; unmatched bases: 2. Germline-derived CDR1 and CDR2 are MNHEY and SVGAGI. The CDR3: CASSYGRESYNEQFF. DNA for the CDR3: TGTGCCAGCAGTTACGGGCGGGAGTCCTACAATGAGCAGTTCTTC.

This chain links TRBV29-1 with TRBJ2-5, with no clear D. Germline-derived CDR1 and CDR2 are SQVTM and ANQGSEA. Trimming shortened V by 7 bases and J by 4 bases, and 16 bases separated the two germline ends. This CDR3 is 13 amino acids long. The CDR3, as DNA: TGCAGCGGAAAACCGGACGGGCGAGAGACCCAGTACTTC. Protein product: CSGKPDGRETQYF.

The gene calls are TRBV10-3 and TRBJ2-1, with 8 bases fitting TRBD2. In germline, CDR1 is ENHRY, CDR2 SYGVKD. Germline trimming cut 3 bases from V and 0 bases from J; bases unmatched to any gene: 1. This CDR3 comprises 15 residues. Here the CDR3 reads CAISEGTSSYNEQFF. CDR3 coding DNA: TGTGCCATCAGTGAAGGGACTAGCTCCTACAATGAGCAGTTCTTC.